This TCR beta chain was identified in a study of identical twins. Whole-study findings and limits: Twins showed weaker excess sharing in their beta out-of-frame sequences. Insertions were reduced in abundant cord blood beta clonotypes but not in memory repertoires. Invariant MAIT and iNKT cells could partly confound zero-insertion analyses.

In the case of this clonotype: As yet, its antigen is unknown.

Germline V gene lookup returns CDR1 DFQATT and CDR2 SNEGSKA (reference sequence). This CDR3 is 19 amino acids long. V shed 6 bases, J shed 1 base, and the junction held 16 bases outside the gene matches. Each CDR3 protein gets one entry after TCRdb re-called the 5' RACE reads with MiXCR. The sample has hundreds of thousands of distinct CDR3 sequences; 15% to 20% are singletons. The sample was also linked to a second study, of T cells expressing NK-cell markers. Per that paper: Seven HCMV-seropositive donors and one seronegative donor made up the eight sequenced donors.

The sequenced material came from PBMCs. The V gene is TRBV20-1, the J gene TRBJ2-3, with TRBD2 matching 13 bases. This TCR derives from a woman in her late teens or twenties in good health. The CDR3: CSARSPLAGGPPGTDTQYF. CDR3 bases: TGCAGTGCCCGATCCCCACTAGCGGGGGGGCCTCCCGGCACAGATACGCAGTATTTT.